The 10 T cell receptor beta chains below all came from one sample that was sequenced in a study of cytomegalovirus exposure and HLA in healthy donors. Amplification used 60 Vbeta primers and 13 Jbeta primers. Sequencing used immunoSEQ multiplex PCR; TCRdb keeps in-frame clones, though not all of them. The sample has a few hundred thousand clones, roughly 80% seen once. Sequencing was done on a sample of PBMCs. The receptors originated from a man aged 40-49 years in good health and CMV-seronegative.

The chain is built from TRBV4-3 and TRBJ2-6; 9 nucleotides align to TRBD1. The CDR3 is 18 amino acids. Trimming took 4 bases from V and 3 from J; bases not matched to a gene: 10. Germline CDR1 is LGHNA and CDR2 is YSLEER. The CDR3 DNA reads TGCGCCAGCAGCCTCTCAGGACAGGGGAGGAGTGGGGCCAACGTCCTGACTTTC. This encodes CASSLSGQGRSGANVLTF.

This sequence joins TRBV7-9 and TRBJ2-1; TRBD1 might be the D (6 bases). This CDR3 contains 15 residues. V shed 7 bases and J shed 2 bases, with 15 bases lying between them. CDR1 is SEHNR and CDR2 is FQNEAQ in the germline V gene (reference sequence). The CDR3 nucleotides read TGTGCCAGCACCGGGAACAGGGTCCCCTACAATGAGCAGTTCTTC. It codes for CASTGNRVPYNEQFF. Full variable domain (outside the CDR3, taken from reference TRBV7-9 and TRBJ2-1): DTGVSQNPRHKITKRGQNVTFRCDPISEHNRLYWYRQTLGQGPEFLTYFQNEAQLEKSRLLSDRFSAERPKGSFSTLEIQRTEQGDSAMYLCASTGNRVPYNEQFFGPGTRLTVL.

The gene calls are TRBV11-2 and TRBJ2-3; the D is unclear. The V gene lost 2 bases and the J gene lost 2 bases, with 5 bases spanning the gap. Germline V gene sequence: CDR1 SGHAT, CDR2 FQNNGV. CDR3 length: 13 residues. Written as DNA, the CDR3 is TGTGCCAGCAGCTTATTAGTCACAGATACGCAGTATTTT. Protein: CASSLLVTDTQYF.

The chain combines TRBV28 with TRBJ1-2; no reliable D call. The germline V gene has CDR1 MDHEN and CDR2 SYDVKM. V lost 5 bases, J lost 7 bases, and 17 bases lay in between. This CDR3 has 14 residues. DNA for the CDR3: TGTGCCAGCAGTCCCGGGGATCGGCCCGGTGGCTACACCTTC. This encodes CASSPGDRPGGYTF.

This clone was counted a few times. J is TRBJ1-2 and V is TRBV2, with 7 bases aligning to TRBD1. CDR1 and CDR2 from the germline V gene are SNHLY and FYNNEI. Trimming at V came to 4 bases and at J to 4 bases, leaving 3 bases not matched to a gene. The CDR3 runs to 13 residues. The CDR3 DNA is TGTGCCAGCAGTGGGACAGGCAGCTATGGCTACACCTTC. Its protein product is CASSGTGSYGYTF. The full variable domain, with the rest looked up from reference TRBV2 and TRBJ1-2, is EPEVTQTPSHQVTQMGQEVILRCVPISNHLYFYWYRQILGQKVEFLVSFYNNEISEKSEIFDDQFSVERPDGSNFTLKIRSTKLEDSAMYFCASSGTGSYGYTFGSGTRLTVV.

The CDR3 protein is CASSLGSYEGANEQFF. The CDR3 bases are TGTGCCAGCAGTTTAGGGTCTTATGAGGGGGCCAATGAGCAGTTCTTC. The rearrangement uses TRBV27 and TRBJ2-1; 7 nucleotides match TRBD1. Germline V gene lookup returns CDR1 MNHEY and CDR2 SMNVEV (reference sequence). The CDR3 is 16 residues long. V lost 2 bases, J lost 6 bases, and 10 bases stayed unmatched.

This clone turned up a few times. V gene TRBV18 combines with J gene TRBJ1-4; D is ambiguous. V shed 2 bases and J shed 3 bases, with 7 bases lying between them. The CDR3 consists of 14 residues. Germline lookup yields CDR1 KGHSH and CDR2 LQKENI. CDR3 bases: TGTGCCAGCTCACCAGCCTCGGCTAATGAAAAACTGTTTTTT. It encodes CASSPASANEKLFF. The full variable domain, its missing parts supplied by reference TRBV18 and TRBJ1-4, is NAGVMQNPRHLVRRRGQEARLRCSPMKGHSHVYWYRQLPEEGLKFMVYLQKENIIDESGMPKERFSAEFPKEGPSILRIQQVVRGDSAAYFCASSPASANEKLFFGSGTQLSVL.

The CDR3 DNA follows: TGTGCCAGCAGTCCAGGGACAGGGATATGGACTAGCACAGATACGCAGTATTTT. As protein: CASSPGTGIWTSTDTQYF. The chain is built from TRBV28 and TRBJ2-3; 9 bases align to TRBD1. V trimming: 5 bases; J trimming: 0 bases; junction bases outside the gene matches: 12. The CDR3 spans 18 residues. Germline CDR1 reads MDHEN; CDR2 reads SYDVKM. Using reference TRBV28 and TRBJ2-3 for the parts outside the CDR3, the full variable domain is DVKVTQSSRYLVKRTGEKVFLECVQDMDHENMFWYRQDPGLGLRLIYFSYDVKMKEKGDIPEGYSVSREKKERFSLILESASTNQTSMYLCASSPGTGIWTSTDTQYFGPGTRLTVL.

The chain links TRBV28 to TRBJ1-2; 8 bases map to TRBD1. CDR1 and CDR2 from the germline V gene are MDHEN and SYDVKM. The CDR3 spans 15 residues. V shed 5 bases, J shed 4 bases, and the junction held 9 bases outside the gene matches. Written as DNA, the CDR3 is TGTGCCAGCAGTGGGGGGACAGGTTACACCTATGGCTACACCTTC. Translated, it gives CASSGGTGYTYGYTF.

The V and J genes are TRBV6-1 and TRBJ1-1; D possibly corresponds to TRBD1 (6 bases). Trimming took off 5 bases at V and 4 bases at J, with 17 bases between the two ends. This CDR3 has 15 amino acids. Germline V gene sequence: CDR1 MNHNS, CDR2 SASEGT. The chain's CDR3 is CASSPVQGGGTEAFF. For the CDR3, the DNA is TGTGCCAGCAGTCCCGTCCAGGGAGGGGGCACTGAAGCTTTCTTT.